This T cell receptor beta chain derives from a study of T cell repertoires in cytomegalovirus infection. For the study at large: Both CMV infection and a matching HLA type were indicated by public TCR beta signatures. Whole-study findings and limits: Identification of carriers of CMV plus the relevant HLA was achieved through cumulative public TCR beta family frequency.

TCRdb fed the reads into MiXCR, producing one record per CDR3 protein. The table includes about 120,000 distinct CDR3 sequences, roughly a tenth detected once. V dropped 8 bases and J dropped 4 bases, with 5 bases sitting between them. Germline lookup yields CDR1 SGHAT and CDR2 FQNNGV. The CDR3 length is 10 residues. This clonotype was counted ten times or more. No antigen is known for it. The receptor was derived from a human donor in good health (CMV status not recorded). Some clones in this sample may be carry-over from other donors' samples. The material sequenced was PBMCs, sequenced either directly or after in vitro stimulation (not recorded which). The rearrangement uses TRBV11-2 and TRBJ2-5; D gene ambiguous. CDR3 sequence: CASSSETQYF. CDR3 coding DNA: TGTGCCAGCTCCTCAGAGACCCAGTACTTC.